A single sample gave rise to the 25 T cell receptor beta chains below, sequenced in a study of persistence of HIV-infected CD4 T cells. Cells were stimulated nonspecifically with anti-CD3/anti-CD28 magnetic beads. Responding CD4+ T cells were sorted by upregulation of both CD40 ligand and CD69. This was the immunoSEQ version 4 assay in survey mode. The assay was immunoSEQ multiplex PCR, and TCRdb's table has in-frame clones only and misses some. The sample lists roughly 41,000 clones; roughly 89% were seen once. No antigens are known for them. The specimen comprised CD4+ T cells sorted from PBMCs after 18-hour stimulation, sampled from a patient who received antiretroviral therapy. The receptors here all came from an adult man with HIV who was CMV-seropositive.

The V call is TRBV19, the J call TRBJ2-7; 11 bases map to TRBD2. J was trimmed by 4 bases and V by 5 bases; bases with no gene match: 10. CDR1 and CDR2 from the germline V gene are LNHDA and SQIVND (reference sequence). The CDR3 has 16 residues. The CDR3 sequence is CASSSSGTSGTYEQYF. The CDR3 nucleotides read TGTGCCAGTAGTTCGTCCGGGACTAGCGGAACATACGAGCAGTACTTC.

J is TRBJ2-7 and V is TRBV10-1; D remains ambiguous. The CDR3 covers 14 residues. The V and J ends lost 6 bases and 0 bases respectively, with 12 bases between them. CDR1 is WNHNN, CDR2 SYGVQD, per germline (reference sequence). This CDR3 reads CASRRTMSSYEQYF. DNA of the CDR3: TGCGCCAGCAGAAGGACGATGAGCTCCTACGAGCAGTACTTC.

The chain employs TRBV6-5 and TRBJ1-6; D is possibly TRBD1 (5 bases). The germline CDR1 and CDR2 sequences are MNHEY and SVGAGI. The CDR3 length is 14 residues. The V gene lost 2 bases and the J gene lost 7 bases, with 9 bases spanning the gap. The chain's CDR3 is CASSYDRVNSPLHF. The CDR3 nucleotides are TGTGCCAGCAGTTACGACAGAGTAAATTCACCCCTCCACTTT.

This clone occurred once. The chain employs TRBV10-3 and TRBJ1-4, with D unresolved. CDR3 length equals 13 residues. With 7 bases removed from V and 8 bases from J, the gap between germline ends came to 14 bases. Per germline, CDR1 ENHRY and CDR2 SYGVKD. CDR3 in amino acids: CAIKKGPLEKLFF. CDR3 coding DNA: TGTGCCATCAAAAAGGGCCCTCTAGAAAAACTGTTTTTT.

This chain connects TRBV30 to TRBJ1-1; perhaps TRBD1 as D (6 bases). CDR3 length: 15 amino acids. Trimming shortened V by 5 bases and J by 2 bases, and 18 bases separated the two germline ends. Germline CDR1 and CDR2: GTSNPN and SVGIG (reference sequence). Here the CDR3 DNA reads TGTGCCTGGCATGTTTCGACAGGTCTAAACACTGAAGCTTTCTTT. Its translation is CAWHVSTGLNTEAFF. Full variable domain (rest looked up from reference TRBV30 and TRBJ1-1): SQTIHQWPATLVQPVGSPLSLECTVEGTSNPNLYWYRQAAGRGLQLLFYSVGIGQISSEVPQNLSASRPQDRQFILSSKKLLLSDSGFYLCAWHVSTGLNTEAFFGQGTRLTVV.

The rearrangement joins TRBV6-1 to TRBJ1-2; the D is unclear. The CDR3 consists of 14 residues. CDR1 MNHNS and CDR2 SASEGT come from the germline V gene. V gave up 3 bases and J gave up 4 bases, with 12 bases separating them. The CDR3 DNA reads TGTGCCAGCAGTGAGTCGAGCGGCCCCTATGGCTACACCTTC. This codes for CASSESSGPYGYTF.

V is TRBV7-9 and J is TRBJ1-1; a possible D gene is TRBD1 (5 bases). Germline lookup yields CDR1 SEHNR and CDR2 FQNEAQ (reference sequence). The CDR3 runs to 11 residues. V was pared by 5 bases and J by 13 bases, with 14 bases between. The CDR3 DNA is TGTGCCAGCAGCCCCATGGGGGGAAGTTTCTTT. This gives the protein CASSPMGGSFF.

The J gene is TRBJ1-1, the V gene TRBV14; D not resolved. The CDR3 contains 15 residues. Germline CDR1 is SGHDN and CDR2 is FVKESK. The V end was cut by 0 bases, the J end by 6 bases, with 14 bases between. The CDR3 region is CASSQDLVGSAEAFF. CDR3 coding DNA: TGTGCCAGCAGCCAAGATCTAGTAGGATCGGCTGAAGCTTTCTTT.

This chain connects TRBV6-1 to TRBJ2-3, with D possibly TRBD2 on 5 matching bases. Deletions cut 3 bases from V and 0 bases from J, with 10 bases between. Germline V CDR1 and CDR2: MNHNS, SASEGT. The CDR3 runs to 15 residues. The CDR3 DNA sequence: TGTGCCAGCAGTGAGGGAGCCATCAGCACAGATACGCAGTATTTT. This codes for CASSEGAISTDTQYF.

This chain uses TRBV5-1 with TRBJ1-2, with TRBD1 as a possible D gene (6 bases). Germline-derived CDR1 and CDR2 are SGHRS and YFSETQ. V lost 0 bases and J 4 bases, leaving 10 bases between the germline ends. The CDR3 is 14 amino acids. CDR3 in amino acids: CASSLEGGTYGYTF. For the CDR3, the DNA is TGCGCCAGCAGCTTGGAAGGGGGGACCTATGGCTACACCTTC.

The chain is built from TRBV6-5 and TRBJ1-2; D gene uncertain. V shed 7 bases and J shed 12 bases, with 18 bases lying between them. Germline values: CDR1 MNHEY, CDR2 SVGAGI. The CDR3 length is 12 residues. The CDR3 sequence: CASTSPGGENTF. CDR3 nucleotide sequence: TGTGCCAGCACTTCCCCCGGTGGCGAAAACACCTTC.

V usage is TRBV2 and J usage is TRBJ2-1; 7 nucleotides align to TRBD2. Trimming cost V 5 bases and J 3 bases; bases outside gene matches: 7. This CDR3 region has 15 residues. From germline, CDR1 is SNHLY and CDR2 FYNNEI. DNA for the CDR3: TGTGCCAGCAGTCCATTTGGACTAGACTACAATGAGCAGTTCTTC. Translation: CASSPFGLDYNEQFF.

This clone has just one count. The chain couples TRBV5-5 to TRBJ1-4; tentative D call: TRBD1 (5 bases). V lost 1 base, J lost 3 bases, and 16 bases lay in between. Germline CDR1 SGHKS, CDR2 YYEKEE (reference sequence). The CDR3 spans 17 residues. The CDR3 DNA sequence: TGTGCCAGCAGCTTGAATGACAGTCCCTTCCCTAATGAAAAACTGTTTTTT. Encoded protein: CASSLNDSPFPNEKLFF.

The chain combines TRBV6-6 with TRBJ1-2, with unresolved D. Germline CDR1 MNHNY, CDR2 SVGAGI (reference sequence). Trimming removed 4 bases from V and 2 bases from J, with 11 bases in between. The length of the CDR3 is 14 residues. DNA for the CDR3: TGTGCCAGCAGTTTGGGTTTGGGGAACTATGGCTACACCTTC. Its translation is CASSLGLGNYGYTF.

The chain is built from TRBV4-3 and TRBJ1-1; 11 bases match TRBD1. Germline values: CDR1 LGHNA, CDR2 YSLEER. V lost 2 bases to trimming and J lost 0 bases; unmatched junction nucleotides: 14. This CDR3 region has 20 residues. In DNA form, the CDR3 reads TGCGCCAGCAGCCAACAATTCCCGGGACAGGGGGTGCTCATGAACACTGAAGCTTTCTTT. Translated, it gives CASSQQFPGQGVLMNTEAFF.

This chain joins TRBV30 and TRBJ2-7; 7 bases are a match to TRBD1. The CDR3 spans 14 residues. Germline CDR1 is GTSNPN and CDR2 is SVGIG (reference sequence). V shed 5 bases and J 5 bases; nucleotides not matched to a gene: 12. CDR3 loop: CAWSRDRGVDEQYF. In DNA form, the CDR3 reads TGTGCCTGGTCCAGGGACAGAGGAGTGGACGAGCAGTACTTC. Together with reference TRBV30 and TRBJ2-7, the CDR3 gives the full variable domain: SQTIHQWPATLVQPVGSPLSLECTVEGTSNPNLYWYRQAAGRGLQLLFYSVGIGQISSEVPQNLSASRPQDRQFILSSKKLLLSDSGFYLCAWSRDRGVDEQYFGPGTRLTVT.

There are a few counts of this clone. The V gene is TRBV18, the J gene TRBJ1-2; D may be TRBD1 (5 bases). The V end lost 5 bases, the J end lost 0 bases, and 13 bases lay between the germline ends. The CDR3 loop spans 15 amino acids. CDR1 is KGHSH and CDR2 is LQKENI in the germline V gene. The CDR3 region is CASSKGPEANYGYTF. DNA of the CDR3: TGTGCCAGCTCAAAGGGACCGGAGGCTAACTATGGCTACACCTTC.

V gene TRBV19 combines with J gene TRBJ1-1; D perhaps matches TRBD1 (5 bases). V shed 5 bases and J shed 5 bases, with 9 bases lying between them. CDR1 and CDR2 from the germline V gene are LNHDA and SQIVND (reference sequence). The CDR3 is made up of 12 amino acids. CDR3 region: CASSSGYTEAFF. Here the CDR3 DNA reads TGTGCCAGTAGTTCAGGGTATACTGAAGCTTTCTTT.

Comments on this clone: In the same sample, other DNA sequences code for this CDR3. The genes are TRBV6-5 and TRBJ1-2, with D tentatively TRBD1 (5 bases). The CDR3 sequence is 14 residues long. The V and J ends lost 2 bases and 2 bases respectively, with 9 bases between them. Germline CDR1 is MNHEY and CDR2 is SVGAGI. The CDR3 loop reads CASSYDSKNYGYTF. CDR3 DNA: TGTGCCAGCAGTTACGACAGCAAGAACTATGGCTACACCTTC.

J is TRBJ2-1 and V is TRBV5-1, with D maybe TRBD2 (6 bases). Trimming took off 1 base at V and 6 bases at J, with 11 bases between the two ends. The CDR3 has 14 amino acids. Germline assignment: CDR1 SGHRS and CDR2 YFSETQ. The CDR3 loop reads CASSLTSFFNEQFF. The CDR3 DNA reads TGCGCCAGCAGCTTGACTAGCTTCTTCAATGAGCAGTTCTTC. The full variable domain, rest sourced from reference TRBV5-1 and TRBJ2-1, is KAGVTQTPRYLIKTRGQQVTLSCSPISGHRSVSWYQQTPGQGLQFLFEYFSETQRNKGNFPGRFSGRQFSNSRSEMNVSTLELGDSALYLCASSLTSFFNEQFFGPGTRLTVL.

This sequence joins TRBV2 and TRBJ2-7, with 9 bases aligning to TRBD1. V shed 6 bases and J 6 bases; nucleotides not matched to a gene: 12. This CDR3 has 15 amino acids. Germline lookup yields CDR1 SNHLY and CDR2 FYNNEI. The CDR3 spells CASSETGTGITEQYF. In DNA, the CDR3 is TGTGCCAGCAGCGAGACCGGGACAGGGATCACCGAGCAGTACTTC.

V and J are TRBV11-2 and TRBJ2-7; TRBD2 matches 8 bases. The germline gives CDR1 SGHAT, CDR2 FQNNGV. The CDR3 is made up of 15 amino acids. V gave up 7 bases and J gave up 0 bases; unmatched junction bases: 8. The CDR3 loop reads CASTPRGGPSYEQYF. The CDR3 DNA reads as TGTGCCAGCACACCCCGGGGGGGGCCCTCCTACGAGCAGTACTTC.

The J gene is TRBJ1-5, the V gene TRBV19; D perhaps matches TRBD1 (5 bases). With 3 bases removed from V and 5 bases from J, the gap between germline ends came to 14 bases. The CDR3 loop spans 15 amino acids. CDR1 LNHDA and CDR2 SQIVND come from the germline V gene (reference sequence). The CDR3 DNA follows: TGTGCCAGTAGTATCGCAGGGCTGGCGGATCAGCCCCAGCATTTT. Protein sequence: CASSIAGLADQPQHF. The variable domain in full, completed from reference TRBV19 and TRBJ1-5, reads DGGITQSPKYLFRKEGQNVTLSCEQNLNHDAMYWYRQDPGQGLRLIYYSQIVNDFQKGDIAEGYSVSREKKESFPLTVTSAQKNPTAFYLCASSIAGLADQPQHFGDGTRLSIL.

V and J are TRBV12-5 and TRBJ2-3; 9 bases agree with TRBD1. With V trimmed by 6 bases and J by 4 bases, 5 bases remained unmatched. CDR1 is LGHNT, CDR2 FRNRAP, per germline. CDR3 size: 14 residues. The CDR3 region has the DNA TGTGCTAGTGGCACAGGGGGCTGGGCAGATACGCAGTATTTT. Residues: CASGTGGWADTQYF.

This chain links TRBV4-1 with TRBJ1-4; D may be TRBD1 (6 bases). Germline V gene sequence: CDR1 MGHRA, CDR2 YSYEKL. CDR3 length: 15 amino acids. V lost 5 bases and J lost 7, with 17 bases in between. The CDR3 loop reads CASSFTGKGFEKLFF. CDR3 coding DNA: TGCGCCAGCAGCTTTACAGGGAAAGGATTTGAAAAACTGTTTTTT.